Each of the 17 T cell receptor beta chains below was sequenced from the same sample in a study of Tregs in tolerant kidney transplant recipients. Only in-frame clones appear in the TCRdb table, and some are missing; sequencing was by immunoSEQ multiplex PCR. The sample comprises over 70,000 clones, 91% of which are singletons, and roughly 1.4% rests with the top ten. Recipients received nonmyeloablative bone marrow transplants from related graft donors, with transient mixed chimerism. Specimen: CD4+ T cells from blood (PBMCs), collected 24 months after the transplant. All receptors derive from a human patient who received a combined kidney and bone marrow transplant. These T cells may partly come from the graft donor.

The rearrangement joins TRBV18 to TRBJ1-5; 8 bases line up with TRBD1. CDR3 size: 14 residues. Germline assignment: CDR1 KGHSH and CDR2 LQKENI. The ends lost 2 bases at V and 6 bases at J; junction bases unmatched: 3. DNA for the CDR3: TGTGCCAGCTCACCAGGGACAGGAGGTCAGCCCCAGCATTTT. Protein product: CASSPGTGGQPQHF.

The chain's CDR3 is CASSPGTSPYNEQFF. The CDR3 nucleotides are TGTGCCAGCAGCCCCGGGACTAGTCCCTACAATGAGCAGTTCTTC. The chain joins TRBV7-7 to TRBJ2-1; 8 bases map to TRBD2. Germline V lookup: CDR1 SSHAT, CDR2 FNYEAQ (reference sequence). Trimming at V came to 5 bases and at J to 2 bases, leaving 5 bases not matched to a gene. This CDR3 is built from 15 residues.

CDR3 loop: CASRSQGAPTNEKLFF. The CDR3, as DNA: TGTGCCAGTAGATCACAGGGGGCCCCAACTAATGAAAAACTGTTTTTT. The chain links TRBV19 to TRBJ1-4; TRBD1 matches 9 bases. V shed 6 bases and J 0 bases; nucleotides not matched to a gene: 5. CDR3 length equals 16 residues. CDR1 LNHDA and CDR2 SQIVND come from the germline V gene (reference sequence).

This chain uses TRBV6-6 with TRBJ2-2, with D maybe TRBD2 (6 bases). V was pared by 6 bases and J by 8 bases, with 10 bases between. CDR1 MNHNY and CDR2 SVGAGI come from the germline V gene (reference sequence). The CDR3 has 12 residues. The CDR3 coding sequence is TGTGCCAGCAGGGAGGGTACGGGGGAGCTGTTTTTT. It specifies CASREGTGELFF.

The chain uses TRBV30 and TRBJ1-3, with TRBD1 identical over 7 bases. The CDR3 is made up of 14 amino acids. Trimming removed 3 bases from V and 2 bases from J; junction bases left unmatched: 4. CDR1 GTSNPN and CDR2 SVGIG come from the germline V gene (reference sequence). The DNA for the CDR3 is TGTGCCTGGAGAGAAGACAGGGCTGGAAACACCATATATTTT. This gives the protein CAWREDRAGNTIYF.

V is TRBV5-4 and J is TRBJ1-2, with TRBD1 matching 7 bases. V trimming: 0 bases; J trimming: 8 bases; junction bases outside the gene matches: 7. From germline, CDR1 is SGHNT and CDR2 YYREEE (reference sequence). The CDR3 has 14 amino acids. CDR3: CASSLEGGFRGYTF. The CDR3 region has the DNA TGTGCCAGCAGCTTGGAAGGGGGCTTTCGGGGCTACACCTTC.

This clone was picked up one time. The genes are TRBV4-1 and TRBJ1-4, with 7 bases lining up with TRBD1. V shed 1 base and J 7 bases; nucleotides not matched to a gene: 6. CDR3 length equals 15 residues. From germline, CDR1 is MGHRA and CDR2 YSYEKL. CDR3 in DNA: TGCGCCAGCAGCCAAGTAGGGGGCTCGGGTGAAAAACTGTTTTTT. This sequence encodes CASSQVGGSGEKLFF.

The gene calls are TRBV7-3 and TRBJ2-3; 8 nucleotides agree with TRBD1. The CDR3 sequence is 16 residues long. The germline CDR1 and CDR2 sequences are SGHTA and FQGTGA. J was trimmed by 0 bases and V by 5 bases; bases with no gene match: 7. Here the CDR3 DNA reads TGTGCCAGCAGCCAACAGGGGGATGGAAGCACAGATACGCAGTATTTT. The encoded protein is CASSQQGDGSTDTQYF.

This rearrangement joins TRBV4-1 to TRBJ2-2, with 10 bases fitting TRBD1. V lost 4 bases, J lost 1 base, and 9 bases stayed unmatched. Germline-derived CDR1 and CDR2 are MGHRA and YSYEKL. This CDR3 region has 18 residues. Written as DNA, the CDR3 is TGCGCCAGCAGCCCCCGGGACAGGGGAAGGGAGAACACCGGGGAGCTGTTTTTT. As protein: CASSPRDRGRENTGELFF.

The V and J genes are TRBV5-1 and TRBJ2-1, with TRBD2 matching 12 bases. The CDR3 consists of 18 residues. The germline CDR1 and CDR2 sequences are SGHRS and YFSETQ. The J segment lost 8 bases and the V segment lost 4 bases, leaving 16 bases of the junction unmatched. CDR3 sequence: CASSPLAGGPRANDEQFF. DNA for the CDR3: TGCGCCAGCAGCCCCCTAGCGGGAGGGCCAAGGGCAAACGATGAGCAGTTCTTC.

This clone was detected only once. Written as DNA, the CDR3 is TGTGCCAGCAGCAAAGAGTGGCGGTGGGACAGGACCTATGGCTACACCTTC. Protein sequence: CASSKEWRWDRTYGYTF. The genes are TRBV21-1 and TRBJ1-2; the table's D call of TRBD1 was not tested on the DNA. TRBV21-1 is tagged as a pseudogene. This CDR3 contains 17 residues.

This chain joins TRBV19 and TRBJ2-1; 12 bases map to TRBD2. The CDR3 is made up of 15 amino acids. Germline CDR1 and CDR2: LNHDA and SQIVND (reference sequence). Trimming took 9 bases from V and 1 from J; bases not matched to a gene: 4. CDR3 nucleotide sequence: TGTGCCAGCCGACTAGCGGGAGAGTCCTACAATGAGCAGTTCTTC. Its translation: CASRLAGESYNEQFF.

The CDR3 sequence: CASSPRDRGSWNTEAFF. The DNA for the CDR3 is TGTGCCAGCAGCCCCCGGGACAGGGGTTCATGGAACACTGAAGCTTTCTTT. This chain connects TRBV7-8 to TRBJ1-1, with 10 bases aligning to TRBD1. Trimming removed 5 bases from V and 1 base from J; junction bases left unmatched: 10. Germline-derived CDR1 and CDR2 are SGHVS and FQNEAQ. CDR3 length: 17 residues. The whole variable domain, remainder taken from reference TRBV7-8 and TRBJ1-1, is GAGVSQSPRYKVAKRGQDVALRCDPISGHVSLFWYQQALGQGPEFLTYFQNEAQLDKSGLPSDRFFAERPEGSVSTLKIQRTQQEDSAVYLCASSPRDRGSWNTEAFFGQGTRLTVV.

V and J are TRBV6-5 and TRBJ1-2; D is unclear. Trimming removed 6 bases at V and 1 base at J, with 15 bases between. CDR1 MNHEY and CDR2 SVGAGI come from the germline V gene. This CDR3 spans 15 amino acids. CDR3 DNA: TGTGCCAGCAGGTTTGTTGGCAGAATTAACTATGGCTACACCTTC. Amino acid sequence: CASRFVGRINYGYTF.

The chain recombines TRBV30 with TRBJ1-1; TRBD1 is a possible D gene (5 bases). From germline, CDR1 is GTSNPN and CDR2 SVGIG (reference sequence). The CDR3 contains 17 residues. V gave up 2 bases and J gave up 0 bases, with 19 bases separating them. The CDR3, as DNA: TGTGCCTGGAGTCTTTCCCGTCTCAGGGTTATGAACACTGAAGCTTTCTTT. Residues: CAWSLSRLRVMNTEAFF.

This clone was seen just once. The chain combines TRBV27 with TRBJ2-1; a weak D match, TRBD1 (6 bases). The germline V gene encodes CDR1 MNHEY and CDR2 SMNVEV (reference sequence). This CDR3 contains 13 residues. Trimming took 2 bases from V and 12 from J, leaving 14 bases between them. In DNA form, the CDR3 reads TGTGCCAGCAGTTTAAAACCGGGACAAAGGCAGTTCTTC. It specifies CASSLKPGQRQFF.

The chain joins TRBV15 to TRBJ1-6; D not certain. The CDR3 length is 17 residues. Trimming removed 1 base at V and 0 bases at J, with 10 bases between. Per germline, CDR1 LNHNV and CDR2 YYDKDF (reference sequence). This CDR3 reads CATSRGVGSSYNSPLHF. The CDR3 DNA reads as TGTGCCACCAGCAGAGGAGTGGGGAGCTCCTATAATTCACCCCTCCACTTT.